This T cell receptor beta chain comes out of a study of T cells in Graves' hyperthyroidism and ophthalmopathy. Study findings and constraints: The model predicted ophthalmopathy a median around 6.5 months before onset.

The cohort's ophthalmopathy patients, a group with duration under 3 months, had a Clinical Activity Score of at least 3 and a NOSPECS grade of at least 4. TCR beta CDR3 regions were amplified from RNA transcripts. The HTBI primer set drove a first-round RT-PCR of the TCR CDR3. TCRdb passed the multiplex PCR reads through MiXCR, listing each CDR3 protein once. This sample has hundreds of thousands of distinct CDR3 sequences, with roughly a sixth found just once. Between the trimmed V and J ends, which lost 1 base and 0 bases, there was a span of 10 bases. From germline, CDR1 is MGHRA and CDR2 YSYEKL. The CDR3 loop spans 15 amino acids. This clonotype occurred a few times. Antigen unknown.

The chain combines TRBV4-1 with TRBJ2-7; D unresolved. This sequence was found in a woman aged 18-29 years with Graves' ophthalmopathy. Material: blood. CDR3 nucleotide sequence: TGCGCCAGCAGCCAAGCTCACAGTACCTCCTACGAGCAGTACTTC. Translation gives CASSQAHSTSYEQYF.